This TCR beta chain was captured in a study of identical twins. A universal primer site was created by template switching, with the cDNA bearing unique molecular identifiers. TCRdb itself ran the 5' RACE reads through MiXCR, one entry per CDR3 protein. Of approximately 550,000 distinct CDR3 sequences in the sample, around 22% were seen once. This CDR3 region has 13 residues. V was clipped by 8 bases and J by 4 bases; unmatched bases: 6. Looked up from germline, CDR1 is MGHDK and CDR2 is SYGVNS. This sample was shared with a second study, whose subject was yellow fever vaccine responses in identical twins.

Sequencing was done on a sample of CD4+ T cells sorted from blood. This clonotype was sampled from a woman between 18 and 30 years old in good health. The chain links TRBV25-1 to TRBJ1-2; TRBD1 agrees at 8 bases. In nucleotides, the CDR3 is TGTGCCAGCGGAGGACAGGGTGTCTATGGCTACACCTTC. It yields the protein CASGGQGVYGYTF.